This entry describes one T cell receptor (beta chain). Its antigen remains unidentified. Caucasian adults residing in Nashville, Tennessee made up all the donors. Investigators divided CD4+ cells into CD45RA+ naive and CD45RA-negative memory subsets. This sample is part of a study of shared clonotypes between healthy human individuals. The assay was immunoSEQ multiplex PCR, and TCRdb's table has in-frame clones only and misses some. The sample records more than 2,000,000 clones, 93% being singletons. Overall study findings and caveats: Sampling covered blood only; tissue repertoires likely differ.

CDR3 length: 15 amino acids. CDR1 is KGHSH, CDR2 LQKENI, per germline. Trimming removed 3 bases from V and 3 bases from J, with 12 bases in between. The sequence derives from a man aged 18 to 30 in good health. Some clones in this sample may be carry-over from other donors' samples. What was sequenced was naive CD4+ T cells from PBMCs. This sample's subset: CD45RA+ positively selected. The chain joins TRBV18 to TRBJ1-5, with a possible D match to TRBD1 (5 bases). The CDR3, as DNA: TGTGCCAGCTCACCGGGGGGGTACTCCAATCAGCCCCAGCATTTT. This sequence encodes CASSPGGYSNQPQHF.